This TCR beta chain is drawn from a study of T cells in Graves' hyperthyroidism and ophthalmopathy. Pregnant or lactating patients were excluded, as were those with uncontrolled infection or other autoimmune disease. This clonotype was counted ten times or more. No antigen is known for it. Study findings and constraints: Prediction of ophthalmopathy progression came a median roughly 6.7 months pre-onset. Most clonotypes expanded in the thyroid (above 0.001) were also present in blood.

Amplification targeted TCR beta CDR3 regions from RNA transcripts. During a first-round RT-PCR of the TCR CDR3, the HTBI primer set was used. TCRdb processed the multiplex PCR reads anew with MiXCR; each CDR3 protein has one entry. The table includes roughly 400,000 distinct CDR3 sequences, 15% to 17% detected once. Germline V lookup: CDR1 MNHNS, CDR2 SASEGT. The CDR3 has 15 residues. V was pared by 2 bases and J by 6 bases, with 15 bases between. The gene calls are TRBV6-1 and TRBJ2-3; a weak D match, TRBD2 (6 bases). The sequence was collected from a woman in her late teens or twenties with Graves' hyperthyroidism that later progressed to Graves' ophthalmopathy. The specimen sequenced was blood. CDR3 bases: TGTGCCAGCAGTGAATTCGGCGGGATGACCGATACGCAGTATTTT. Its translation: CASSEFGGMTDTQYF.